These T cell receptor beta chains were read from a single sample in a study of blood T cell repertoires in COVID-19. Sequencing was performed with immunoSEQ multiplex PCR; in TCRdb, only in-frame clones are kept and a portion is missing. The top ten clones hold roughly 0.6% of a sample with over 150,000 clones, about 85% of them seen once. The sequencing sample was made of peripheral blood. The receptor set was obtained from a man aged 55-75 years with COVID-19, enrolled during active disease. The CDR3 runs from the conserved cysteine through the conserved F or W.

v_call,cdr3_aa
TRBV11-2,CASSYRVSSGNTIYF
TRBV4-3,CASSQEGRGRYEQYF
TRBV6-1,CASSDIGLRGANYGYTF
TRBV6-1,CASSESRGHEKLFF
TRBV27,CASSLSGTNYGYTF
TRBV7-2,CASSLYAGSANTGELFF
TRBV19,CASSIRDREQETQYF
TRBV18,CASSPGQVPDSPLHF
TRBV6-5,CASSWGDRGNSPLHF
TRBV7-2,CASSSRDLSNQPQHF
TRBV6-6,CASTSGSGGRYEQFF
TRBV25-1,CASSEGGGNSPLHF
TRBV6-5,CASEKGQGGSYEQYF
TRBV6-5,CASSYSIKRNEQYF
TRBV2,CATYGQGAPHEQYF
TRBV12-5,CASGPQGADEQFF
TRBV7-9,CASSTKTGVNTEAFF
TRBV3-1/TRBV3-2,CASSQEGQVFTSTDTQYF
TRBV7-9,CASSPGTGAFGTTDTQYF
TRBV19,CASSIDRGYEQYF
TRBV10-3,CAIGGTSGVSYEQYF
TRBV27,CASSFLGTAIPEQYF
TRBV9,CASSGRGTSRTNTGELFF
TRBV18,CASSPFAGRGEQFF
TRBV7-8,CASSKGLADNEQFF
TRBV3-1/TRBV3-2,CASSQLTGLAGGPDAFF
TRBV29-1,CSVEPGTGGGYTF
TRBV6-5,CASNSVGHEQYF
TRBV4-3,CASSRGTGPKYYTEAFF
TRBV7-9,CASSSDSKTGGREKLFF
TRBV10-3,CAISRTVNEQFF
TRBV6-6,CASRFGGLGEKLFF
TRBV9,CASSQGRSNGYTF